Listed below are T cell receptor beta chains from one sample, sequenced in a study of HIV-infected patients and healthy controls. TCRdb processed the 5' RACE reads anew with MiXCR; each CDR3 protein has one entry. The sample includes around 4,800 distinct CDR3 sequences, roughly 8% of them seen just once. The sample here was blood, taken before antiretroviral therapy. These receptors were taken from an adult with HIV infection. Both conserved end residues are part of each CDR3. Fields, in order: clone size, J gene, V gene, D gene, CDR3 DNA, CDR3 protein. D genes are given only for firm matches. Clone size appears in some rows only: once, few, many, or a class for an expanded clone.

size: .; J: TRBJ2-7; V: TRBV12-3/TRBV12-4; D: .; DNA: TGTGCCAGCAGGCGCGGGCCAAGTGGATCCTACGAGCAGTACTTC; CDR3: CASRRGPSGSYEQYF
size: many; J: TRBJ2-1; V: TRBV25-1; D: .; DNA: TGTGCCAGCAGACTATACAATGAGCAGTTCTTC; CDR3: CASRLYNEQFF
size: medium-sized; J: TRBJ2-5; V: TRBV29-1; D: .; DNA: TGCAGCGTTCCTAGTCAGGAGACCCAGTACTTC; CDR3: CSVPSQETQYF
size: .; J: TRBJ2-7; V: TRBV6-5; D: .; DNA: TGTGCCAGCAGTTCCCTTTGGGGGCGAGACGAGCAGTACTTC; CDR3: CASSSLWGRDEQYF
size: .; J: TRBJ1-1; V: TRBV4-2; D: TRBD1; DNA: TGTGTCAGCAGCCAGGGGGCTGACACTGAAGCTTTCTTT; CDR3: CVSSQGADTEAFF
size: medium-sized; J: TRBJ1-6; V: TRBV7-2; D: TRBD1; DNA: TGTGCCAGCAGCTTAGATACCACAGGGGCTAATTCACCCCTCCACTTT; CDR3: CASSLDTTGANSPLHF
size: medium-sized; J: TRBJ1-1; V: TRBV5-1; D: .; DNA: TGCGCCAGCAGCCCCAGACAGGAAAGCACTGAAGCTTTCTTT; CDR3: CASSPRQESTEAFF
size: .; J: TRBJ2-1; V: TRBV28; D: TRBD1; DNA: TGTGCCAGCAGCCGAGGGGGCACTTACTCCTACAATGAGCAGTTCTTC; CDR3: CASSRGGTYSYNEQFF
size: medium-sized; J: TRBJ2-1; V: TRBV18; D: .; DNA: TGTGCCAGCTCACTAAGGGGGAGGTCCTACAATGAGCAGTTCTTC; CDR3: CASSLRGRSYNEQFF
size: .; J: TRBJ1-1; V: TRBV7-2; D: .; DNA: TGTGCCAGCAGCTCCGGTTGGCCGGAGGACACTGAAGCTTTCTTT; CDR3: CASSSGWPEDTEAFF
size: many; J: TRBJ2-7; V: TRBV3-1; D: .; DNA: TGTGCCAGCAGCCAGGGGGGATCCCGCGGCGAGCAGTACTTC; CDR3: CASSQGGSRGEQYF
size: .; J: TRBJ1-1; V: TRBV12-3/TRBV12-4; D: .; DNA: TGTGCCAGCAGTTTCTTCGGGACGAGGTCTAGGTGGGCTGAAGCTTTCTTT; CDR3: CASSFFGTRSRWAEAFF
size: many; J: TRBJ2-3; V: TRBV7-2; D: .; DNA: TGTGCCAGCAGCCCAGGTGCAGATACGCAGTATTTT; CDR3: CASSPGADTQYF
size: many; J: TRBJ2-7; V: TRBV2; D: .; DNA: TGTGCCACCCGGCGTGCCTCCTACGAGCAGTACTTC; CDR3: CATRRASYEQYF
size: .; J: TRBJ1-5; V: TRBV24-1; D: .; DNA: TGTGCCACCAGTGATACCGCCTCAGGGGTCAATCAGCCCCAGCATTTT; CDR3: CATSDTASGVNQPQHF
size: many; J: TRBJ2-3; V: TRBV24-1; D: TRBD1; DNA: TGTGCCACCAGTGATACGGACAGGGCGGATACGCAGTATTTT; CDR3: CATSDTDRADTQYF
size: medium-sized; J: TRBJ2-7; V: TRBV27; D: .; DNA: TGTGCCAGCAGTCTTTCCGGGACACCCTCGGGGCAGTACTTC; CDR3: CASSLSGTPSGQYF
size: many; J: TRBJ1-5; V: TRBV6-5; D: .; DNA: TGTGCCAGCAGCACGGGGGGGCCACAGCCCCAGCATTTT; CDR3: CASSTGGPQPQHF
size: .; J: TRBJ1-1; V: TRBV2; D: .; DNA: TGTGCCAGTGAGGGGAACACTGAAGCTTTCTTT; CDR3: CASEGNTEAFF
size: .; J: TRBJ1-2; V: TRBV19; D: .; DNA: TGTGCCAACGCGTTCCCTAACTATGGCTACACCTTC; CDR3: CANAFPNYGYTF
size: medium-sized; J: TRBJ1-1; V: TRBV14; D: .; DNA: TGTGCCAGCAGCTCGCCGCAGGGACTGAACACTGAAGCTTTCTTT; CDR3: CASSSPQGLNTEAFF
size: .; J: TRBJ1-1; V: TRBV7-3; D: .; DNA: TGTGCCAGCAGCCTGGGACACATGAACACTGAAGCTTTCTTT; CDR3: CASSLGHMNTEAFF
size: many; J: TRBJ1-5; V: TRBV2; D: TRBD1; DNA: TGTGCCAGCAGTTTGGCAGGGGGCTCTGGTCAGCCCCAGCATTTT; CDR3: CASSLAGGSGQPQHF
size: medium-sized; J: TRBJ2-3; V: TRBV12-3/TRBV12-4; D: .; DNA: TGTGCCAGCAGTCCCGACTTAGCCCCCACAGATACGCAGTATTTT; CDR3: CASSPDLAPTDTQYF
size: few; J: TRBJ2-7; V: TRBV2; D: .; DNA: TGTGCCAGCAGTGCAGTAGCTTCCTACGAGCAGTACTTC; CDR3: CASSAVASYEQYF
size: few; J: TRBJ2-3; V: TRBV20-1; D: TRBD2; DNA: TGCAGTGCTAGTAAGAGCGGGAGGGCCAACACAGATACGCAGTATTTT; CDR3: CSASKSGRANTDTQYF
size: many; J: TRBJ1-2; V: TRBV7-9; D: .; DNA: TGTGCCAGCAGCTTAGAAGGCTATGGCTACACCTTC; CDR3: CASSLEGYGYTF
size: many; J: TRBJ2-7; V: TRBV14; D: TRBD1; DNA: TGTGCCAGCAGCCAAGATCGGGGACAGCCCTACGGCTACGAGCAGTACTTC; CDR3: CASSQDRGQPYGYEQYF
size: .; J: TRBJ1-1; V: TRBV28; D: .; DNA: TGTGCCAGCAGTCTACCCCAGGGATTACGATCGAAAAACACTGAAGCTTTCTTT; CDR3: CASSLPQGLRSKNTEAFF
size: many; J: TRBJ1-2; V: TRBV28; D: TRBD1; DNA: TGTGCCAGCAGTAGCCGGACAGGGGGCATATCTAACTATGGCTACACCTTC; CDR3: CASSSRTGGISNYGYTF
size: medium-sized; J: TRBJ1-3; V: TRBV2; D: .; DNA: TGTGCCAGCAGTGGTCCAGCCGGAAACACCATATATTTT; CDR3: CASSGPAGNTIYF
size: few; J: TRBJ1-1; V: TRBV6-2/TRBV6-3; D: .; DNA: TGTGCCAGCAACACCGGGACTCTCTACACTGAAGCTTTCTTT; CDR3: CASNTGTLYTEAFF
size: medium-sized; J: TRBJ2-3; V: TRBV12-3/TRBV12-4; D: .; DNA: TGTGCCACTTCGAGAGATACGCAGTATTTT; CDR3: CATSRDTQYF
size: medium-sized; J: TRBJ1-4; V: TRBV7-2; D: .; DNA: TGTGCCAGCGGGGGAGGGGTAAGAGGTGAAAAACTGTTTTTT; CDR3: CASGGGVRGEKLFF
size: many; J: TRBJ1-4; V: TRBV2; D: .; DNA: TGTGCCAGCAGTGAAGCTGTGGACTCAACTAATGAAAAACTGTTTTTT; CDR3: CASSEAVDSTNEKLFF
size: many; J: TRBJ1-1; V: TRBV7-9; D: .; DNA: TGTGCCAGCAGCCAAGTGAACACTGAAGCTTTCTTT; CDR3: CASSQVNTEAFF
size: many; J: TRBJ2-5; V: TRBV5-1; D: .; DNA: TGCGCCAGCAGCTTGGCAGGAGAACTAGCAGAGACCCAGTACTTC; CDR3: CASSLAGELAETQYF
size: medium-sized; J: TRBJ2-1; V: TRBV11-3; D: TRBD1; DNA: TGTGCCAGCAGTCGATCATCGACAGGGGGCGGCTTCTACAATGAGCAGTTCTTC; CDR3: CASSRSSTGGGFYNEQFF
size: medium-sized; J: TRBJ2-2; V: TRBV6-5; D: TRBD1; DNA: TGTGCCAGCAGATGGGACAGCCGCCGGGAGCTGTTTTTT; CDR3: CASRWDSRRELFF
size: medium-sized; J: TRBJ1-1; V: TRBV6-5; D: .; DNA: TGTGCCAGCAGTTACGGCGGGACAGAAGCTTTCTTT; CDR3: CASSYGGTEAFF
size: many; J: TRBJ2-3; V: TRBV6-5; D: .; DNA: TGTGCCAGCAGTACGGAGAAATTCACAGATACGCAGTATTTT; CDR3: CASSTEKFTDTQYF
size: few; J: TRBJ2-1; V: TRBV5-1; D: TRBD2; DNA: TGCGCCAGCAGCTTGGAGGCTAGCGGGGCCTACAATGAGCAGTTCTTC; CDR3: CASSLEASGAYNEQFF
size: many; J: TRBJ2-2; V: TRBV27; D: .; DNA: TGTGCCAGCAGTTTAGGTCGAGCCGGGGAGCTGTTTTTT; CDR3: CASSLGRAGELFF
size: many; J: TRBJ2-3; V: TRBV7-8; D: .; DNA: TGTGCCAGCAGCTTTCATGAATTTACAGATACGCAGTATTTT; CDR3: CASSFHEFTDTQYF
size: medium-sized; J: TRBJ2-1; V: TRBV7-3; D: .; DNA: TGTGCCAGCAGCTTAATGGGAGGGGGGTACAATGAGCAGTTCTTC; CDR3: CASSLMGGGYNEQFF
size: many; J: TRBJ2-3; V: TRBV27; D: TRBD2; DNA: TGTGCCAGCAGTTTACGGGGCGCGGGACTATTGGATACGCAGTATTTT; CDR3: CASSLRGAGLLDTQYF
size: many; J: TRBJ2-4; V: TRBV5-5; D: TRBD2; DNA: TGTGCCAGCAGCTTATCAGCGGGGGGGCTCGGAAACATTCAGTACTTC; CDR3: CASSLSAGGLGNIQYF
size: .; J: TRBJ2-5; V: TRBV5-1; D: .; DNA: TGCGCCAGCACTAAGTCCCATTCAGAGACCCAGTACTTC; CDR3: CASTKSHSETQYF
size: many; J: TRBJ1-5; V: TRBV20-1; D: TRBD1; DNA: TGCAGTGCTTTCACCGGGACAGGGGAACGTCAGCCCCAGCATTTT; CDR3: CSAFTGTGERQPQHF
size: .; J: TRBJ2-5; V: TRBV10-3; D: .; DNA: TGTGCCATCAGTGAGTTACAAGAGACCCAGTACTTC; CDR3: CAISELQETQYF
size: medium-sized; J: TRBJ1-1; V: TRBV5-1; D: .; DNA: TGCGCCAGCAGCTCCCAGGACGGAGGGACCACTGAAGCTTTCTTT; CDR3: CASSSQDGGTTEAFF
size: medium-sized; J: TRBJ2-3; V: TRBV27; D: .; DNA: TGTGCCAGCAGTTTTAGCCGGATAGATACGCAGTATTTT; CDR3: CASSFSRIDTQYF
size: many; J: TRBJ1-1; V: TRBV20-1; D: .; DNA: TGCACCAGACGGGCGCGGGACACTGAAGCTTTCTTT; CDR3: CTRRARDTEAFF
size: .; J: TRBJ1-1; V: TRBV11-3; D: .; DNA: TGTGCCAGCAGCCGGGAAGGGGCTGAAGCTTTCTTT; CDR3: CASSREGAEAFF
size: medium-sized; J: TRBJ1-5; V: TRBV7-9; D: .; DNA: TGTGCCAGCAGCTTTGACGAAGGCCAGCCCCAGCATTTT; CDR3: CASSFDEGQPQHF
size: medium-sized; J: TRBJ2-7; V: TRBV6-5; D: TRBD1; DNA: TGTGCCAGCAGTTCGGGACAGGGTTCCTACGAGCAGTACTTC; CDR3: CASSSGQGSYEQYF
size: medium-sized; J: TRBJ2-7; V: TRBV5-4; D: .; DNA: TGTGCCAGCAGCCCCGGAGGGTCCCGGTACGAGCAGTACTTC; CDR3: CASSPGGSRYEQYF